The next 23 T cell receptor beta chains were all read from a single sample in a study of blood T cell repertoires in COVID-19. Libraries were prepared by immunoSEQ multiplex PCR; TCRdb keeps only in-frame clonotypes and omits some of them. The profile shows 200,000 to 300,000 clones, 75% to 85% of them singletons. Sequencing used peripheral blood. Source of these receptors: a woman older than 75 with COVID-19, enrolled during active disease.

The chain is built from TRBV28 and TRBJ1-5; the match to TRBD1 covers 7 bases. The CDR3 sequence is 17 residues long. With V trimmed by 7 bases and J by 3 bases, 15 bases remained unmatched. Germline V gives CDR1 MDHEN, CDR2 SYDVKM. The CDR3 region has the DNA TGTGCCAGCACCTCACTAGGCCTACAGGGGAACAATCAGCCCCAGCATTTT. Protein: CASTSLGLQGNNQPQHF. The full variable domain, its missing parts supplied by reference TRBV28 and TRBJ1-5, is DVKVTQSSRYLVKRTGEKVFLECVQDMDHENMFWYRQDPGLGLRLIYFSYDVKMKEKGDIPEGYSVSREKKERFSLILESASTNQTSMYLCASTSLGLQGNNQPQHFGDGTRLSIL.

The chain recombines TRBV12-3 or TRBV12-4 with TRBJ2-1; no clear D gene. The CDR3 spans 13 residues. Trimming took off 5 bases at V and 0 bases at J, with 5 bases between the two ends. CDR3 nucleotide sequence: TGTGCCAGCAGTCGGAGCTCCTACAATGAGCAGTTCTTC. It translates to CASSRSSYNEQFF.

V and J are TRBV10-3 and TRBJ1-2; 8 bases align to TRBD1. V was clipped by 7 bases and J by 6 bases; unmatched bases: 7. CDR3 size: 13 residues. Looked up from germline, CDR1 is ENHRY and CDR2 is SYGVKD. In DNA form, the CDR3 reads TGTGCCATCAAAGTCGGACAGGGTGATGGCTACACCTTC. Protein sequence: CAIKVGQGDGYTF.

The CDR3 region has the DNA TGTGCCAGCAGTGAAGTGGCTAGCGGGAGGGCAGATACGCAGTATTTT. Its protein is CASSEVASGRADTQYF. This sequence joins TRBV2 and TRBJ2-3; 12 bases are shared with TRBD2. V gave up 1 base and J gave up 4 bases; unmatched junction bases: 3. Per the germline V gene, CDR1 is SNHLY and CDR2 is FYNNEI. The CDR3 contains 16 residues.

The chain links TRBV6-1 to TRBJ1-1, with TRBD1 identical over 7 bases. Germline loops: CDR1 MNHNS, CDR2 SASEGT. J gave up 0 bases and V 4 bases, and 8 bases lay outside the gene matches. The CDR3 consists of 16 residues. In nucleotides, the CDR3 is TGTGCCAGCAGTGGGGGACAGCTCATCATGAACACTGAAGCTTTCTTT. It is translated as CASSGGQLIMNTEAFF.

The chain uses TRBV3-1 (or the pseudogene TRBV3-2) and TRBJ2-3; TRBD2 matches 12 bases. V shed 4 bases and J 0 bases; nucleotides not matched to a gene: 5. Germline CDR1 is LGHDT and CDR2 is YNNKEL (reference sequence). The CDR3 spans 17 residues. The chain's CDR3 is CASSPRTSGMSTDTQYF. The CDR3, as DNA: TGTGCCAGCAGCCCGAGGACTAGCGGGATGAGCACAGATACGCAGTATTTT.

Regarding this clone: The identical CDR3 is also encoded by other nucleotide sequences in the sample. CDR3 bases: TGTGCCAGCTCACCAGACAGGGGAGGCAATCAGCCCCAGCATTTT. This codes for CASSPDRGGNQPQHF. The chain links TRBV18 to TRBJ1-5; 8 bases fit TRBD1. The CDR3 consists of 15 residues. The germline gives CDR1 KGHSH, CDR2 LQKENI. The V segment lost 2 bases and the J segment 2 bases; nucleotides outside the gene matches: 2.

The chain recombines TRBV6-5 with TRBJ2-7, with D perhaps TRBD2 (5 bases). This CDR3 has 14 residues. Germline values: CDR1 MNHEY, CDR2 SVGAGI. V lost 0 bases to trimming and J lost 6 bases, with 12 bases between them. The CDR3 here is CASSYSGKEVEQYF. CDR3 DNA sequence: TGTGCCAGCAGTTACTCCGGGAAGGAGGTCGAGCAGTACTTC.

The sample holds one count of this clone. The chain employs TRBV7-2 and TRBJ2-3; possibly TRBD1 for D (5 bases). The germline V gene encodes CDR1 SGHTA and CDR2 FQGNSA. This CDR3 has 15 amino acids. V was shortened by 5 bases and J by 3 bases, with 15 bases between the two germline ends. CDR3 sequence reads: CASSNDGQGTDTQYF. The CDR3 DNA reads as TGTGCCAGCAGCAACGACGGGCAGGGAACAGATACGCAGTATTTT.

V is TRBV4-2 and J is TRBJ2-1, with D perhaps TRBD2 (6 bases). The CDR3 is made up of 16 amino acids. Germline CDR1 reads LGHNA; CDR2 reads YNFKEQ. V was trimmed by 4 bases and J by 5 bases, leaving 18 bases between them. The chain's CDR3 is CASSPSRGSGNNEQFF. As DNA, the CDR3 is TGTGCCAGCAGCCCATCCCGAGGTAGCGGAAACAATGAGCAGTTCTTC.

V and J are TRBV12-5 and TRBJ1-3; possibly TRBD1 for D (5 bases). Germline loops: CDR1 LGHNT, CDR2 FRNRAP. V gave up 2 bases and J gave up 0 bases, with 20 bases separating them. The CDR3 spans 19 residues. The CDR3 bases are TGTGCTAGTGGTTTGTTCGGGGGGAAACAGCTTTTCTCTGGAAACACCATATATTTT. Translated, it gives CASGLFGGKQLFSGNTIYF.

The chain uses TRBV5-4 and TRBJ2-3; perhaps TRBD1 as D (6 bases). In germline, CDR1 is SGHNT, CDR2 YYREEE (reference sequence). The CDR3 extends over 11 amino acids. V lost 4 bases and J lost 8, with 8 bases in between. The CDR3 sequence: CASSVGATQYF. The CDR3 bases are TGTGCCAGCAGCGTGGGGGCTACGCAGTATTTT. The entire variable domain, with the rest obtained from reference TRBV5-4 and TRBJ2-3, is as follows: ETGVTQSPTHLIKTRGQQVTLRCSSQSGHNTVSWYQQALGQGPQFIFQYYREEENGRGNFPPRFSGLQFPNYSSELNVNALELDDSALYLCASSVGATQYFGPGTRLTVL.

The rearrangement links TRBV6-1 to TRBJ1-1, with a weak D call TRBD1 (6 bases). Germline lookup yields CDR1 MNHNS and CDR2 SASEGT. The CDR3 has 16 residues. Trimming left V 3 bases short and J 4 bases short, with 18 bases between. CDR3 nucleotide sequence: TGTGCCAGCAGTGACCGTGGGGGCAGGTGGGGCACTGAAGCTTTCTTT. It specifies CASSDRGGRWGTEAFF.

This rearrangement joins TRBV6-5 to TRBJ2-7; a weak D match, TRBD2 (6 bases). The CDR3 contains 13 residues. Looked up from germline, CDR1 is MNHEY and CDR2 is SVGAGI. The V end lost 5 bases, the J end lost 2 bases, and 10 bases lay between the germline ends. This CDR3 reads CASSPPGAYEQYF. CDR3 in DNA: TGTGCCAGCAGTCCTCCGGGGGCCTACGAGCAGTACTTC.

This clone has a handful of counts. The identical CDR3 is also encoded by other nucleotide sequences in the sample. The chain joins TRBV29-1 to TRBJ1-1; D unresolved. Germline lookup yields CDR1 SQVTM and CDR2 ANQGSEA. CDR3 length: 12 residues. The germline V and J ends were trimmed by 4 bases and 3 bases, with 9 bases remaining between them. The CDR3 loop reads CSVAAGYTEAFF. CDR3 nucleotide sequence: TGCAGCGTTGCAGCAGGTTACACTGAAGCTTTCTTT.

This clone was recorded once. The V call is TRBV6-2 or TRBV6-3, the J call TRBJ1-2, with D unclear. Germline V lookup: CDR1 MNHEY, CDR2 SVGEGT. This CDR3 is built from 15 residues. With 1 base removed from V and 8 bases from J, the gap between germline ends came to 17 bases. The CDR3 spells CASSYLSAQAGGYTF. CDR3 bases: TGTGCCAGCAGTTACTTGTCGGCCCAAGCGGGCGGCTACACCTTC.

V gene TRBV10-3 combines with J gene TRBJ2-7; weak D call: TRBD1 (6 bases). V lost 8 bases and J 2 bases, leaving 19 bases between the germline ends. The germline CDR1 and CDR2 sequences are ENHRY and SYGVKD. The CDR3 sequence is 15 residues long. The CDR3 DNA sequence: TGTGCCATCGGGGAAACCGGGACACCTCCCTACGAGCAGTACTTC. Its translation: CAIGETGTPPYEQYF.

The sample holds many counts of this clone. The chain carries TRBV7-6 and TRBJ2-7, with a tentative D call TRBD2 (5 bases). Trimming took 6 bases from V and 4 from J, leaving 13 bases between them. Germline V gene data show CDR1 as SGHVS and CDR2 as FNYEAQ. The CDR3 is made up of 13 amino acids. CDR3 sequence: CASSRSGIYEQYF. Here the CDR3 DNA reads TGTGCCAGCAGTCGATCGGGGATTTACGAGCAGTACTTC.

The rearrangement joins TRBV6-6 to TRBJ1-5; D is unresolved. The CDR3 is 16 amino acids. Germline assignment: CDR1 MNHNY and CDR2 SVGAGI (reference sequence). Trimming took 5 bases from V and 3 from J, leaving 17 bases between them. CDR3 loop: CASSPLVLLANQPQHF. CDR3 DNA sequence: TGTGCCAGCAGTCCCCTCGTTTTACTAGCCAATCAGCCCCAGCATTTT.

This sequence joins TRBV12-3 or TRBV12-4 and TRBJ1-2, with 7 nucleotides matching TRBD1. V trimming: 5 bases; J trimming: 10 bases; junction bases outside the gene matches: 7. The CDR3 totals 12 residues. CDR3 DNA: TGTGCCAGCAGTAACTACAGGGGATTCTACACCTTC. Protein product: CASSNYRGFYTF.

This clone showed up just once. The rearrangement uses TRBV27 and TRBJ2-1; possibly TRBD2 for D (6 bases). Germline assignment: CDR1 MNHEY and CDR2 SMNVEV (reference sequence). The CDR3 spans 13 residues. Trimming cost V 6 bases and J 3 bases, with 9 bases left between them. The CDR3 here is CASRRGIYNEQFF. As DNA, the CDR3 is TGTGCCAGCAGACGGGGGATCTACAATGAGCAGTTCTTC.

The V call is TRBV7-9, the J call TRBJ1-6; D may be TRBD1 (6 bases). V was pared by 1 base and J by 8 bases, with 9 bases between. CDR3 length: 14 amino acids. The germline gives CDR1 SEHNR, CDR2 FQNEAQ (reference sequence). The CDR3: CASSLDRVDSPLHF. The CDR3 DNA is TGTGCCAGCAGCTTAGACAGGGTAGATTCACCCCTCCACTTT.

The table lists this clone with a count of one. The rearrangement links TRBV4-2 to TRBJ2-5; TRBD2 aligns across 10 bases. The CDR3 extends over 15 amino acids. V shed 2 bases, J shed 5 bases, and the junction held 5 bases outside the gene matches. CDR1 is LGHNA and CDR2 is YNFKEQ in the germline V gene. The DNA for the CDR3 is TGTGCCAGCAGCCAAACTAGCGGGGTTCGGGAGACCCAGTACTTC. Its protein is CASSQTSGVRETQYF.